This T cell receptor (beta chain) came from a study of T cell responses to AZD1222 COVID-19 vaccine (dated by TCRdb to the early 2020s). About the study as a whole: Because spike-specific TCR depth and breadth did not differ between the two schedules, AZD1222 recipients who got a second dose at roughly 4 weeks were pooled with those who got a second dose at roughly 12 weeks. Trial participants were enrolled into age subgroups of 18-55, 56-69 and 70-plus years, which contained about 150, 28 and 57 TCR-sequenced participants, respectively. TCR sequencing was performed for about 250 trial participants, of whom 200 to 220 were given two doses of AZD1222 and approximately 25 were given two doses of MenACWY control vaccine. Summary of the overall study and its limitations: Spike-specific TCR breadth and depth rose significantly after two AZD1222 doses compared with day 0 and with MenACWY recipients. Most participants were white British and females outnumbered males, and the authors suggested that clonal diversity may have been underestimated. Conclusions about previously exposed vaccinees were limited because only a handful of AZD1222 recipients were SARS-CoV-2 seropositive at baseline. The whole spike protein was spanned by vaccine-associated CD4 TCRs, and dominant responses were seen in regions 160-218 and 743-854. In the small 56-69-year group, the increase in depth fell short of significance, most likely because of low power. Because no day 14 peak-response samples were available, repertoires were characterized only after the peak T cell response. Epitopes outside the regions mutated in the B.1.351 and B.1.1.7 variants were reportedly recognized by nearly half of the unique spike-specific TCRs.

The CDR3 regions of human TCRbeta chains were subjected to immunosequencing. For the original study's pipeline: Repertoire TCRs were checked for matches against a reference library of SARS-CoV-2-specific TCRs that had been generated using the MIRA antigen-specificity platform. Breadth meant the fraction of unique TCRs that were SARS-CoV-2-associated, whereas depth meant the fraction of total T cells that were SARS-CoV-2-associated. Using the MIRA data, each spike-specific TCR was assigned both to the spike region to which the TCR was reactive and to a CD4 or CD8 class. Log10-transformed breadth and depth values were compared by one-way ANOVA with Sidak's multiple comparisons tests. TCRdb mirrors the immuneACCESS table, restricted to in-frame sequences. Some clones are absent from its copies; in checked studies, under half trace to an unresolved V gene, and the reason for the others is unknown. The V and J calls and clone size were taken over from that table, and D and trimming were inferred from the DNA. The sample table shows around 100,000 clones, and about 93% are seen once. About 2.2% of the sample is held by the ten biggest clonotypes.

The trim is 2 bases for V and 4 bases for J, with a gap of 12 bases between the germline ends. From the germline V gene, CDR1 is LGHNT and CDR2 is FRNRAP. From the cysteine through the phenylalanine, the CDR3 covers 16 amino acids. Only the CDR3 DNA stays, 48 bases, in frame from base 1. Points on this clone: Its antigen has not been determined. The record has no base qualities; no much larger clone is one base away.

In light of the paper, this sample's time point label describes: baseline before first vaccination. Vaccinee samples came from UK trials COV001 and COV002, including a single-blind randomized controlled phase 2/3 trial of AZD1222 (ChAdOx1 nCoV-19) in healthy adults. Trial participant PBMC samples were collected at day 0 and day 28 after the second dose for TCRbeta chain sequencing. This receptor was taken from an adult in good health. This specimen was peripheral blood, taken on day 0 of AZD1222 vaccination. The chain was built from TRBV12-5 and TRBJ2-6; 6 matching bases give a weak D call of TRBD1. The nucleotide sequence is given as TGTGCTAGTGGTTTGCAGGGGCGAACAGGGGCCAACGTCCTGACTTTC. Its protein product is CASGLQGRTGANVLTF.